This T cell receptor beta chain came from a study of blood T cell repertoires in COVID-19. As originally analysed: From reference gene primer amplification, estimates of nucleated cell counts were derived. Produced via immunoSEQ multiplex PCR; TCRdb's table is partial and in-frame only. D and trimming come from the DNA, and the V and J calls and clone size come from that table. The table lists about 320,000 clones, 85% of them singletons. Trimming stripped 0 bases from V and 4 bases from J, with 12 bases between. The CDR3 contains 15 residues. From germline, CDR1 is LGHNA and CDR2 YSLEER. The chain employs TRBV4-3 and TRBJ1-1; D gene ambiguous. Sample: PBMCs or T cells enriched from blood (not recorded which). The source is a woman aged 25 to 45 who had been exposed to COVID-19. The CDR3 sequence: CASSQDPLRGTEAFF. For the CDR3, the DNA is TGCGCCAGCAGCCAAGATCCGTTGCGCGGCACTGAAGCTTTCTTT.